Listed here are 24 T cell receptor beta chains from one sample, sequenced in a study of identical twins. TCRdb reanalysed the 5' RACE reads using MiXCR and keeps one entry per CDR3 protein. The table records hundreds of thousands of distinct CDR3 sequences, 8% to 9% of them present only once. This sample also appeared in a second study, on yellow fever vaccine responses in identical twins.

The sample consisted of memory (CD45RO+) T cells sorted from blood. Source of these receptors: a woman aged 18-35 years in good health.

Sample share makes this clonotype medium-sized (0.01 to 0.1%). The chain combines TRBV6-2 or TRBV6-3 with TRBJ1-2; perhaps TRBD1 as D (6 bases). This CDR3 comprises 15 residues. Per germline, CDR1 MNHEY and CDR2 SVGEGT. V was trimmed by 6 bases and J by 3 bases, leaving 17 bases between them. The CDR3 sequence: CASSRTAIGDYGYTF. Here the CDR3 DNA reads TGTGCCAGCAGCCGGACAGCGATCGGGGACTATGGCTACACCTTC.

The rearrangement joins TRBV7-9 to TRBJ2-7; D may be TRBD1 (5 bases). The V end lost 7 bases, the J end lost 5 bases, and 15 bases lay between the germline ends. CDR1 is SEHNR, CDR2 FQNEAQ, per germline (reference sequence). The CDR3 is 13 amino acids. CDR3 nucleotide sequence: TGTGCCAGCAATCAGAGGCAAGGGGACGAGCAGTACTTC. Its protein is CASNQRQGDEQYF.

This clonotype was counted many times. The chain combines TRBV12-3 or TRBV12-4 with TRBJ2-5; D is unresolved. The CDR3 extends over 17 amino acids. Trimming removed 6 bases from V and 0 bases from J, with 20 bases in between. This chain's CDR3 is CASSSVLGIYNQETQYF. CDR3 bases: TGTGCCAGCAGCTCCGTGCTGGGGATCTACAACCAAGAGACCCAGTACTTC.

The gene calls are TRBV3-1 and TRBJ2-2; tentative D call: TRBD1 (6 bases). The CDR3 length is 15 residues. Trimming left V 1 base short and J 8 bases short, with 14 bases between. Germline CDR1 LGHDT, CDR2 YNNKEL (reference sequence). The CDR3 spells CASSQVLQGSGELFF. The CDR3, as DNA: TGTGCCAGCAGCCAAGTCCTTCAGGGGTCTGGGGAGCTGTTTTTT.

This clonotype showed up many times. This sequence joins TRBV25-1 and TRBJ2-2, with 9 nucleotides matching TRBD2. Germline V gene data show CDR1 as MGHDK and CDR2 as SYGVNS. The CDR3 loop spans 16 amino acids. The ends lost 3 bases at V and 5 bases at J; junction bases unmatched: 7. This chain's CDR3 is CASSDISGGKTGELFF. CDR3 DNA: TGTGCCAGCAGTGATATTAGCGGGGGTAAAACCGGGGAGCTGTTTTTT.

The gene calls are TRBV4-1 and TRBJ1-1, with D possibly being TRBD1 (5 bases). CDR3 length: 15 amino acids. Germline V lookup: CDR1 MGHRA, CDR2 YSYEKL. V shed 1 base and J shed 4 bases, with 13 bases lying between them. The CDR3 DNA reads TGCGCCAGCAGCCAAGTGGGGACTATGGGCACTGAAGCTTTCTTT. It translates to CASSQVGTMGTEAFF.

This clonotype has a count of ten or more. The gene calls are TRBV7-6 and TRBJ2-3; 7 bases agree with TRBD2. The CDR3 contains 13 residues. Germline lookup yields CDR1 SGHVS and CDR2 FNYEAQ. Trimming took 1 base from V and 14 from J; bases not matched to a gene: 9. Here the CDR3 reads CASSLVDSGISYF. The CDR3 nucleotides are TGTGCCAGCAGCTTAGTAGACAGCGGGATATCGTATTTT.

This chain joins TRBV5-4 and TRBJ2-2; 7 nucleotides agree with TRBD2. Losses at the gene ends were 4 bases for V and 8 bases for J; bases not matched to a gene: 11. Germline values: CDR1 SGHNT, CDR2 YYREEE (reference sequence). CDR3 length equals 15 residues. CDR3 loop: CASSPQRGSAGELFF. CDR3 DNA sequence: TGTGCCAGCAGCCCACAGCGCGGGAGTGCTGGGGAGCTGTTTTTT.

At least ten counts were recorded for this clonotype. J is TRBJ1-2 and V is TRBV20-1; 7 positions match TRBD1. Per the germline V gene, CDR1 is DFQATT and CDR2 is SNEGSKA (reference sequence). J lost 4 bases, V lost 0 bases, and 5 bases had no gene match. This CDR3 has 14 amino acids. The CDR3 region is CSARDRDSPYGYTF. In nucleotides, the CDR3 is TGCAGTGCTAGAGATCGGGACAGCCCCTATGGCTACACCTTC.

This clonotype was counted many times. CDR3 in amino acids: CASSLGTGVNTEAFF. CDR3 in DNA: TGCGCCAGCAGCTTGGGGACAGGGGTGAACACTGAAGCTTTCTTT. The chain recombines TRBV5-1 with TRBJ1-1; TRBD1 matches 9 bases. V lost 0 bases and J lost 0; bases outside the gene matches: 0. In germline, CDR1 is SGHRS, CDR2 YFSETQ. The CDR3 totals 15 residues.

Only a few counts were recorded for this clonotype. V gene TRBV7-7 combines with J gene TRBJ2-1; 7 nucleotides match TRBD1. Losses at the gene ends were 5 bases for V and 9 bases for J; bases not matched to a gene: 7. Germline CDR1 SSHAT, CDR2 FNYEAQ (reference sequence). The CDR3 has 13 amino acids. The CDR3 bases are TGTGCCAGCAGCCAAGAGGGGGCGGGTGAGCAGTTCTTC. Protein product: CASSQEGAGEQFF.

The chain carries TRBV7-2 and TRBJ1-4; perhaps TRBD1 as D (5 bases). Germline V gives CDR1 SGHTA, CDR2 FQGNSA. Trimming left V 4 bases short and J 2 bases short, with 11 bases between. The CDR3 has 15 residues. CDR3 in amino acids: CASSSGGGTNEKLFF. CDR3 nucleotide sequence: TGTGCCAGCAGCTCCGGGGGGGGGACTAATGAAAAACTGTTTTTT.

This clonotype was recorded a few times. This chain links TRBV28 with TRBJ2-2; 16 nucleotides align to TRBD2. Germline V CDR1 and CDR2: MDHEN, SYDVKM. The CDR3 has 16 residues. The V gene end was trimmed by 6 bases and the J gene end by 7 bases; junction bases not matched to a gene: 5. CDR3 sequence reads: CASRPGTSGRGGELFF. The DNA for the CDR3 is TGTGCCAGCAGACCAGGGACTAGCGGGAGGGGCGGGGAGCTGTTTTTT.

This clonotype was seen a handful of times. This rearrangement joins TRBV11-2 to TRBJ2-5; D unclear. Germline lookup yields CDR1 SGHAT and CDR2 FQNNGV. Between the trimmed V and J ends, which lost 2 bases and 4 bases, there was a span of 11 bases. The CDR3 sequence is 14 residues long. The CDR3: CASSLYRRGETQYF. The DNA of the CDR3 is TGTGCCAGCAGCTTATATCGCCGAGGAGAGACCCAGTACTTC.

The table lists this clonotype with a few counts. The chain links TRBV25-1 to TRBJ2-6, with D perhaps given as TRBD1 or TRBD2 (5 bases each). The ends were cut back, 3 bases at V and 0 bases at J, with 24 bases in the middle. Germline V lookup: CDR1 MGHDK, CDR2 SYGVNS. The CDR3 runs 21 residues. DNA for the CDR3: TGTGCCAGCAGTGAGGATAAAAACCGGGACGGACGAGCCTCTGGGGCCAACGTCCTGACTTTC. Protein sequence: CASSEDKNRDGRASGANVLTF.

This clonotype was found many times. The gene calls are TRBV24-1 and TRBJ2-3; 7 positions match TRBD2. The germline V gene encodes CDR1 KGHDR and CDR2 SFDVKD. J gave up 6 bases and V 6 bases, and 8 bases lay outside the gene matches. This CDR3 region has 14 residues. CDR3 DNA sequence: TGTGCCACCAGTCCGTACCTGGGGGGGGATACGCAGTATTTT. Translating it yields CATSPYLGGDTQYF.

This clonotype was detected ten times or more. The chain combines TRBV6-4 with TRBJ1-5, with D maybe TRBD1 (5 bases). Germline CDR1 reads MRHNA; CDR2 reads SNTAGT. CDR3 length equals 12 residues. The V and J ends lost 2 bases and 7 bases respectively, with 6 bases between them. The CDR3 protein is CASSDGDQPQHF. CDR3 nucleotide sequence: TGTGCCAGCAGTGACGGGGACCAGCCCCAGCATTTT.

This clonotype was counted only a few times. The V gene is TRBV9, the J gene TRBJ2-1, with 8 bases matching TRBD2. The length of the CDR3 is 15 residues. V lost 4 bases, J lost 9 bases, and 12 bases stayed unmatched. CDR1 and CDR2 from the germline V gene are SGDLS and YYNGEE. CDR3 nucleotides: TGTGCCAGCAGCCCGGGGCTAGCGGGTTTTAGTGAGCAGTTCTTC. This encodes CASSPGLAGFSEQFF.

This clonotype was seen a few times. The chain links TRBV7-9 to TRBJ2-7; perhaps TRBD1 as D (5 bases). There are 15 residues in the CDR3. The V gene's germline CDR1 is SEHNR and CDR2 FQNEAQ (reference sequence). Trimming took 2 bases from V and 2 from J, leaving 13 bases between them. The CDR3, as DNA: TGTGCCAGCAGCTTAAAGGGGCAGTTCACCTACGAGCAGTACTTC. This translates into CASSLKGQFTYEQYF.

Comment on this clonotype: One base away lies a much larger clone, so this may be a sequencing read error. Without the conserved terminal phenylalanine or tryptophan, this CDR3 likely stems from a read error. This chain links TRBV25-1 with TRBJ2-5; 14 bases are a match to TRBD2. The length of the CDR3 is 17 residues. With V trimmed by 6 bases and J by 4 bases, 10 bases remained unmatched. Germline V gene data show CDR1 as MGHDK and CDR2 as SYGVNS. CDR3 sequence reads: CASRPGLAGGVSETQYV. The CDR3 DNA reads TGTGCCAGCAGGCCCGGACTAGCGGGGGGAGTTTCAGAGACCCAGTACGTC.

This clonotype was detected only a few times. The V call is TRBV3-1, the J call TRBJ2-5; 9 bases are shared with TRBD2. V was pared by 0 bases and J by 5 bases, with 13 bases of the junction left unmatched. The germline V gene has CDR1 LGHDT and CDR2 YNNKEL (reference sequence). The CDR3 spans 18 residues. The CDR3 DNA sequence: TGTGCCAGCAGCCAAGATCATCAGCGGGGGGTGGGTTTGGAGACCCAGTACTTC. Protein: CASSQDHQRGVGLETQYF.

This clonotype was seen a handful of times. CDR3 bases: TGTGCCAGCAGTCAGCTGGGTAGGCGGGGCACCTACGAGCAGTACTTC. This encodes CASSQLGRRGTYEQYF. The V call is TRBV28, the J call TRBJ2-7, with D possibly matching TRBD2 (6 bases). The CDR3 extends over 16 amino acids. Trimming left V 5 bases short and J 2 bases short, with 19 bases between. Germline CDR1 reads MDHEN; CDR2 reads SYDVKM.

This clonotype was detected a few times. This rearrangement joins TRBV12-3 or TRBV12-4 to TRBJ1-2; D call uncertain. CDR3 length: 13 amino acids. V lost 3 bases and J lost 4, with 9 bases in between. The CDR3 nucleotides are TGTGCCAGCAGTTTTGGTACAGTCTATGGCTACACCTTC. This sequence encodes CASSFGTVYGYTF.

This clonotype was observed at least ten times. In DNA form, the CDR3 reads TGTGCCAGCAGTTACTCTTATCCTAGCGGGATTTACAATGAGCAGTTCTTC. Encoded protein: CASSYSYPSGIYNEQFF. The chain has TRBV6-5 and TRBJ2-1, with 9 positions matching TRBD2. V gave up 0 bases and J gave up 4 bases; unmatched junction bases: 7. Germline assignment: CDR1 MNHEY and CDR2 SVGAGI. The CDR3 has 17 amino acids.